This T cell receptor beta chain comes out of a study of spatial heterogeneity in lung cancer. Study details: Available follow-up PBMC samples were sequenced, at a median of approximately two years post-resection. An average of more than ten raw reads was observed per unique TCR and UMI combination.

Time point defined: blood at routine non-recurrence follow-up after resection. Sequencing of whole RNA from tumor, nontumor lung or frozen PBMC involved no sorting. TCRdb ran MiXCR on the 5' RACE reads and lists one entry per CDR3 protein. The sample gives some 120,000 distinct CDR3 sequences, 12% of which show up once; 16% is in the top ten. This clonotype has just a few counts. Germline V gives CDR1 SGHRS, CDR2 YFSETQ. With 2 bases removed from V and 3 bases from J, the gap between germline ends came to 11 bases. The CDR3 totals 14 residues. Material: PBMCs, obtained at follow-up. This TCR came from a male donor with early-stage non-small cell lung cancer. The rearrangement uses TRBV5-1 and TRBJ1-1; no firm D call. The CDR3 DNA follows: TGCGCCAGCAGCTTCGCTGGATTGGACACTGAAGCTTTCTTT. Its protein product is CASSFAGLDTEAFF.